The entry below describes one TCR beta chain. These data belong to a study of blood T cell repertoires in COVID-19. Across the whole study: Sites in the United States, Italy and Spain provided acute and convalescent COVID-19 samples. PBMCs, B-cell-depleted T cells, or T cells were the source of the cDNA or gDNA that made up the material.

In the authors' workflow: Reference gene primer amplification gave nucleated cell count estimates. Clones were sequenced by immunoSEQ multiplex PCR, and TCRdb holds only the in-frame ones, with some missing. V and J calls and clone size follow that table, whereas D and trimming were derived from the DNA. The sample yields roughly 330,000 clones, about 82% seen once. Sequences were obtained from peripheral blood. This clonotype was obtained from a woman in her forties or fifties with acute or convalescent COVID-19.

CDR3 residues: CASSLAGTQIGQVEQYF. CDR3 in DNA: TGTGCCAGCAGCTTAGCGGGAACGCAGATCGGACAGGTGGAGCAGTACTTC. The V call is TRBV7-6, the J call TRBJ2-7; 7 bases map to TRBD1. V shed 0 bases and J 7 bases; nucleotides not matched to a gene: 15. CDR1 is SGHVS, CDR2 FNYEAQ, per germline. CDR3 size: 17 residues.